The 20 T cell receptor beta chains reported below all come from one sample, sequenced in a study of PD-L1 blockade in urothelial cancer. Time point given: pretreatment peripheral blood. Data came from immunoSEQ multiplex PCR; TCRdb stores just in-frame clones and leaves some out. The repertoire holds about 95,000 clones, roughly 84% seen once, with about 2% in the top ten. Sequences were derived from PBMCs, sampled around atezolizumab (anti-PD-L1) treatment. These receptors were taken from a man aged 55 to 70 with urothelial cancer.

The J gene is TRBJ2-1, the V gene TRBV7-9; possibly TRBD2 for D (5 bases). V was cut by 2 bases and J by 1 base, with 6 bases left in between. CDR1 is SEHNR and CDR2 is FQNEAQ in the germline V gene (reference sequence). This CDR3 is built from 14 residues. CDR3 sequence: CASSLPGSYNEQFF. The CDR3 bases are TGTGCCAGCAGCTTACCGGGATCCTACAATGAGCAGTTCTTC.

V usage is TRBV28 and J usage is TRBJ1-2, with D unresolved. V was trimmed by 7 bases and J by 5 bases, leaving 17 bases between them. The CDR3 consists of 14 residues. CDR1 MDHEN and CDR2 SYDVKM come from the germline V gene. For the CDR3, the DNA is TGTGCCAGCAACCCCTCGGGTCAACGATATGGCTACACCTTC. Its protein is CASNPSGQRYGYTF.

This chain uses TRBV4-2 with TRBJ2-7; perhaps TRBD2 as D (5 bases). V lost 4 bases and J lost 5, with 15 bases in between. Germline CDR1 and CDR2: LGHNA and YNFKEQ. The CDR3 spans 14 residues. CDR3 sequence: CASSPRGSPHEQYF. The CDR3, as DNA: TGTGCCAGCAGCCCCCGAGGGTCCCCCCACGAGCAGTACTTC.

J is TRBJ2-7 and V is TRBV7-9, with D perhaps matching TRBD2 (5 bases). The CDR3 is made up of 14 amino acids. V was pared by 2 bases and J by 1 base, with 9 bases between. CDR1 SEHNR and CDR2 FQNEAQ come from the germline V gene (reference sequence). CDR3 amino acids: CASSLLRGSYEQYF. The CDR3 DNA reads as TGTGCCAGCAGCTTACTAAGAGGGTCCTACGAGCAGTACTTC.

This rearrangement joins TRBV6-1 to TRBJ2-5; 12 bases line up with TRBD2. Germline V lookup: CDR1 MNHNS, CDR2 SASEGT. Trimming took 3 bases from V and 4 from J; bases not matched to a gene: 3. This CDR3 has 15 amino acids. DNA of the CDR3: TGTGCCAGCAGTGACCTGGGACTAGCGGGAGAGACCCAGTACTTC. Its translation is CASSDLGLAGETQYF.

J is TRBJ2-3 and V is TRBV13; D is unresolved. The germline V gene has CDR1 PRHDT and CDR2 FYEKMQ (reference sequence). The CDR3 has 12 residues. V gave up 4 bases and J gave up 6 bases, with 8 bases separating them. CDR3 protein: CASSSPGDTQYF. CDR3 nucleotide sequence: TGTGCCAGCAGCTCCCCCGGGGATACGCAGTATTTT.

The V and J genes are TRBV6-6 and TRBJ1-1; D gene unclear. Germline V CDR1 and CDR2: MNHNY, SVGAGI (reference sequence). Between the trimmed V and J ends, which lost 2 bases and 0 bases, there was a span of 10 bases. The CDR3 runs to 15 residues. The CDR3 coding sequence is TGTGCCAGCAGTTACGGAGGACGGGTGAACACTGAAGCTTTCTTT. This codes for CASSYGGRVNTEAFF.

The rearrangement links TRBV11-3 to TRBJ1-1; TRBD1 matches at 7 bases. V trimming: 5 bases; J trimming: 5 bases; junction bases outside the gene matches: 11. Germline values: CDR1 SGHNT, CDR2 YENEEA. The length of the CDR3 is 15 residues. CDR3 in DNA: TGTGCCAGCAGCCCCCCGGGACAGCTGAGTACTGAAGCTTTCTTT. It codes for CASSPPGQLSTEAFF.

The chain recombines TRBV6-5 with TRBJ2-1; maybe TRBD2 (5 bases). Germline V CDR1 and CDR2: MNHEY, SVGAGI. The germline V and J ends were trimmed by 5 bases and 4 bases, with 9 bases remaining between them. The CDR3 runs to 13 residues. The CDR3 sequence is CASSQWTYNEQFF. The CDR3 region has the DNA TGTGCCAGCAGTCAGTGGACTTACAATGAGCAGTTCTTC.

Written as DNA, the CDR3 is TGCGCCAGCAGCCTCTCCTACGAGCAGTACTTC. This codes for CASSLSYEQYF. The V call is TRBV10-2, the J call TRBJ2-7; D uncertain. V was shortened by 6 bases and J by 0 bases, with 3 bases between the two germline ends. This CDR3 is built from 11 residues. Germline CDR1 is WSHSY and CDR2 is SAAADI.

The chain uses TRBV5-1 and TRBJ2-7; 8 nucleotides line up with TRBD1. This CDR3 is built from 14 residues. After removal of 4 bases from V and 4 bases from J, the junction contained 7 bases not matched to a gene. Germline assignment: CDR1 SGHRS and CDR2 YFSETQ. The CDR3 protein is CASSNDRGGYEQYF. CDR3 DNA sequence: TGCGCCAGCAGCAACGACAGGGGAGGATACGAGCAGTACTTC.

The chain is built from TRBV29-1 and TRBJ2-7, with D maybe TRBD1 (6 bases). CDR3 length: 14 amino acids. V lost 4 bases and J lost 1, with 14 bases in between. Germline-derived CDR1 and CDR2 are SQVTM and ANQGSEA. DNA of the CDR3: TGCAGCGTTGCGCCCTGGGGGCAGTCCTACGAGCAGTACTTC. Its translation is CSVAPWGQSYEQYF.

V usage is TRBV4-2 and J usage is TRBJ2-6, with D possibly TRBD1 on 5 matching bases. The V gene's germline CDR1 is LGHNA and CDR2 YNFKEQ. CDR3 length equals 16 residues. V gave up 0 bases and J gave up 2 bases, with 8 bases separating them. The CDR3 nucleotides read TGTGCCAGCAGCCAAGAAGGGGCAGCTGGGGCCAACGTCCTGACTTTC. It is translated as CASSQEGAAGANVLTF.

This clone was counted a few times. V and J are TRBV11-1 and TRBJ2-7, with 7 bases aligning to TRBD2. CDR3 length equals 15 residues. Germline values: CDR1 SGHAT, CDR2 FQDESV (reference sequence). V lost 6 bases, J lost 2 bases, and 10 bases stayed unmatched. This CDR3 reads CASRKGEGPTYEQYF. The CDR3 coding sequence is TGTGCCAGCAGAAAAGGGGAGGGGCCCACCTACGAGCAGTACTTC.

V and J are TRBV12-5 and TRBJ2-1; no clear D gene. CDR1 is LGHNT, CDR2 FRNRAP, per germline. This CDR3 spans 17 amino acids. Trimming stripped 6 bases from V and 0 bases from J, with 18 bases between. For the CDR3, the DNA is TGTGCTAGTGGCCCCCCAGGTGGCTTTGCCTCCTACAATGAGCAGTTCTTC. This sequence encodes CASGPPGGFASYNEQFF.

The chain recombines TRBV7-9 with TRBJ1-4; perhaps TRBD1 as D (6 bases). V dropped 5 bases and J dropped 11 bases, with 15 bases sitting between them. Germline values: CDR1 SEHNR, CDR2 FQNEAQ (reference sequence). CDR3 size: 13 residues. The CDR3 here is CASSPPGGAKLFF. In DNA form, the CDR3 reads TGTGCCAGCAGCCCGCCCGGGGGGGCCAAACTGTTTTTT.

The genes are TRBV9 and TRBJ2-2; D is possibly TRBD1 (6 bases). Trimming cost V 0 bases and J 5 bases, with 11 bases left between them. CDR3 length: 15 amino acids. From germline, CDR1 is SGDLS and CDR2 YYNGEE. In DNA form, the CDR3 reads TGTGCCAGCAGCGTAGGGGGGCTTGGGACCGGGGAGCTGTTTTTT. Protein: CASSVGGLGTGELFF.

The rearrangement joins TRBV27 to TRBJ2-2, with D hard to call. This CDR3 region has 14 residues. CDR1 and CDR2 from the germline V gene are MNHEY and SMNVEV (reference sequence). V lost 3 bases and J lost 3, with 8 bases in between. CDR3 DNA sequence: TGTGCCAGCAGTTTTAGTTTAGACACCGGGGAGCTGTTTTTT. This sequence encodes CASSFSLDTGELFF.

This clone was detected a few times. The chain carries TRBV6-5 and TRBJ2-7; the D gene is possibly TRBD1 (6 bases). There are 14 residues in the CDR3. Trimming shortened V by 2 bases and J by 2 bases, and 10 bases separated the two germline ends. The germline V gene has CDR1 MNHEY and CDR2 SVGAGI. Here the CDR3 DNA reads TGTGCCAGCAGTTACGATCCAGGGGCCTACGAGCAGTACTTC. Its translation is CASSYDPGAYEQYF.

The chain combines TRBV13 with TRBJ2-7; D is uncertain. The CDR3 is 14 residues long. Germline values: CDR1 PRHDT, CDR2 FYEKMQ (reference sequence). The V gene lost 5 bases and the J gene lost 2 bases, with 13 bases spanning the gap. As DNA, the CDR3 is TGTGCCAGCAGCGCCCGCCGCCCTACCTACGAGCAGTACTTC. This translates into CASSARRPTYEQYF.